These 28 T cell receptor beta chains were all obtained from the same sample, sequenced in a study of blood T cell repertoires in COVID-19. Repertoires were generated with immunoSEQ multiplex PCR, while TCRdb's copy carries only in-frame clones and drops some. The sample carries hundreds of thousands of clones, 85% to 90% recorded once. The specimen sequenced was PBMCs or T cells enriched from blood (not recorded which). The receptors originated from a woman between 18 and 30 years old who had recovered from COVID-19.

The chain joins TRBV11-2 to TRBJ2-1; D perhaps matches TRBD2 (7 bases). V shed 1 base and J shed 7 bases, with 14 bases lying between them. The CDR3 runs 15 residues. Germline V gene lookup returns CDR1 SGHAT and CDR2 FQNNGV. DNA for the CDR3: TGTGCCAGCAGCTTAGTACGGGGGGCGGAGAATGAGCAGTTCTTC. It translates to CASSLVRGAENEQFF.

CDR3 DNA: TGTGCCAGCAGTCAAAAGAGGGACAGCATGCTCGGAGGGGCCCTCCACTTT. Its protein product is CASSQKRDSMLGGALHF. The chain is built from TRBV6-6 and TRBJ1-6; 7 nucleotides align to TRBD1. Germline trimming cut 5 bases from V and 14 bases from J; bases unmatched to any gene: 21. The CDR3 length is 17 residues. Germline lookup yields CDR1 MNHNY and CDR2 SVGAGI (reference sequence).

V is TRBV11-2 and J is TRBJ2-1; 12 bases map to TRBD2. The CDR3 spans 15 residues. With 3 bases clipped from V and 5 bases from J, the junction kept 2 bases outside the gene matches. Germline values: CDR1 SGHAT, CDR2 FQNNGV. The CDR3 nucleotides read TGTGCCAGCAGCTTCGGACTAGCGGGGAACAATGAGCAGTTCTTC. This translates into CASSFGLAGNNEQFF.

This chain links TRBV29-1 with TRBJ2-1; a possible D gene is TRBD2 (5 bases). Germline assignment: CDR1 SQVTM and CDR2 ANQGSEA. The germline V and J ends were trimmed by 0 bases and 4 bases, with 13 bases remaining between them. The length of the CDR3 is 15 residues. Here the CDR3 DNA reads TGCAGCGTTGAAGATAGGCTAGCCCTATACAATGAGCAGTTCTTC. It is translated as CSVEDRLALYNEQFF.

The chain employs TRBV2 and TRBJ1-1, with TRBD1 as a possible D gene (6 bases). The V end was cut by 2 bases, the J end by 7 bases, with 14 bases between. CDR1 and CDR2 from the germline V gene are SNHLY and FYNNEI. The CDR3 spans 14 residues. In DNA form, the CDR3 reads TGTGCCAGCAGTGAACAGGGGCGAACCTTTGAAGCTTTCTTT. Translated: CASSEQGRTFEAFF.

The chain employs TRBV4-1 and TRBJ2-7; 10 bases line up with TRBD1. Germline CDR1 and CDR2: MGHRA and YSYEKL. The V gene end was trimmed by 2 bases and the J gene end by 4 bases; junction bases not matched to a gene: 11. The CDR3 runs to 17 residues. The CDR3 is CASSQLRSGQGSYEQYF. Written as DNA, the CDR3 is TGCGCCAGCAGCCAACTACGATCGGGACAGGGGTCATACGAGCAGTACTTC.

The CDR3 here is CAISTSQGDNSPLHF. The CDR3 bases are TGTGCCATCAGTACTAGCCAGGGAGACAATTCACCCCTCCACTTT. The chain uses TRBV10-3 and TRBJ1-6; tentative D call: TRBD1 (5 bases). The CDR3 covers 15 residues. Germline V lookup: CDR1 ENHRY, CDR2 SYGVKD. The ends were cut back, 5 bases at V and 7 bases at J, with 15 bases in the middle.

V usage is TRBV15 and J usage is TRBJ2-2, with D unclear. The V end lost 0 bases, the J end lost 6 bases, and 11 bases lay between the germline ends. There are 15 residues in the CDR3. CDR1 LNHNV and CDR2 YYDKDF come from the germline V gene (reference sequence). The CDR3 DNA is TGTGCCACCAGCAGAGATCGTGGGCTGGCCGGGGAGCTGTTTTTT. This sequence encodes CATSRDRGLAGELFF.

V is TRBV19 and J is TRBJ1-1; D uncertain. CDR1 and CDR2 from the germline V gene are LNHDA and SQIVND (reference sequence). The V and J ends lost 6 bases and 5 bases respectively, with 10 bases between them. The CDR3 runs to 12 residues. Here the CDR3 DNA reads TGTGCCAGTAGCCGGGTGGTGACTGAAGCTTTCTTT. Its translation is CASSRVVTEAFF.

The chain couples TRBV2 to TRBJ1-3, with unresolved D. The CDR3 runs 14 residues. CDR1 and CDR2 (germline): SNHLY, FYNNEI. V shed 8 bases and J shed 1 base, with 12 bases lying between them. CDR3 sequence reads: CASSKVRSGNTIYF. CDR3 bases: TGTGCCAGCTCCAAAGTACGGTCTGGAAACACCATATATTTT.

The rearrangement links TRBV5-1 to TRBJ1-2; D is unclear. The CDR3 sequence is 14 residues long. The V and J ends lost 4 bases and 7 bases respectively, with 17 bases between them. Germline CDR1 and CDR2: SGHRS and YFSETQ. The CDR3 reads CASSDSTPETGYTF. DNA for the CDR3: TGCGCCAGCAGCGACTCGACCCCTGAGACTGGCTACACCTTC.

This chain joins TRBV5-1 and TRBJ1-1, with 7 bases identical to TRBD1. CDR3 length equals 16 residues. Germline loops: CDR1 SGHRS, CDR2 YFSETQ. V lost 4 bases to trimming and J lost 0 bases; unmatched junction nucleotides: 9. The CDR3 sequence: CASSHRDRDLNTEAFF. The CDR3 DNA reads TGCGCCAGCAGCCACCGGGACAGAGACTTGAACACTGAAGCTTTCTTT.

The chain carries TRBV9 and TRBJ2-3, with D tentatively TRBD2 (6 bases). CDR1 is SGDLS and CDR2 is YYNGEE in the germline V gene. The V and J ends lost 6 bases and 0 bases respectively, with 8 bases between them. The CDR3 consists of 13 residues. CDR3 protein: CASNRESTDTQYF. The CDR3 DNA reads as TGTGCCAGCAATCGGGAGAGCACAGATACGCAGTATTTT.

The chain carries TRBV4-1 and TRBJ1-5; 7 nucleotides line up with TRBD1. Germline lookup yields CDR1 MGHRA and CDR2 YSYEKL. Trimming cost V 5 bases and J 0 bases; bases outside gene matches: 4. This CDR3 has 15 residues. The CDR3 nucleotides read TGCGCCAGCAGCGAAGGACAGGATAGCAATCAGCCCCAGCATTTT. It is translated as CASSEGQDSNQPQHF.

The chain has TRBV19 and TRBJ1-4; D gene unclear. The CDR3 consists of 16 residues. The germline V gene has CDR1 LNHDA and CDR2 SQIVND (reference sequence). V shed 5 bases and J shed 7 bases, with 20 bases lying between them. CDR3 nucleotide sequence: TGTGCCAGTAGTTGGAAAAGAGGCACGACCAGTGAAAAACTGTTTTTT. This codes for CASSWKRGTTSEKLFF.

This chain links TRBV5-1 with TRBJ1-5; 9 nucleotides agree with TRBD1. The CDR3 consists of 15 residues. The germline gives CDR1 SGHRS, CDR2 YFSETQ. V lost 0 bases, J lost 9 bases, and 7 bases stayed unmatched. The CDR3 bases are TGCGCCAGCAGCTTGGGGGACAGGGTCGAACGGCCCCAGCATTTT. Protein sequence: CASSLGDRVERPQHF.

The rearrangement joins TRBV30 to TRBJ1-3, with D possibly matching TRBD1 (5 bases). V was shortened by 2 bases and J by 2 bases, with 13 bases between the two germline ends. Germline values: CDR1 GTSNPN, CDR2 SVGIG (reference sequence). This CDR3 is 15 amino acids long. This CDR3 is CAWSPQGGTGNTIYF. The CDR3 DNA reads as TGTGCCTGGAGTCCGCAGGGAGGGACTGGAAACACCATATATTTT. The whole variable domain, filled in from reference TRBV30 and TRBJ1-3, reads SQTIHQWPATLVQPVGSPLSLECTVEGTSNPNLYWYRQAAGRGLQLLFYSVGIGQISSEVPQNLSASRPQDRQFILSSKKLLLSDSGFYLCAWSPQGGTGNTIYFGEGSWLTVV.

The gene calls are TRBV10-1 and TRBJ2-7; no reliable D call. V was shortened by 0 bases and J by 7 bases, with 10 bases between the two germline ends. The V gene's germline CDR1 is WNHNN and CDR2 SYGVQD (reference sequence). This CDR3 contains 13 residues. The CDR3 nucleotides are TGCGCCAGCAGTGAGTCCCGCGCGTGGGAGCAGTACTTC. This translates into CASSESRAWEQYF.

The chain is built from TRBV5-8 and TRBJ1-3; 10 nucleotides match TRBD1. The CDR3 loop spans 15 amino acids. Trimming at V came to 2 bases and at J to 2 bases, leaving 1 base not matched to a gene. CDR1 and CDR2 (germline): SGHTS, YDEGEE. The DNA for the CDR3 is TGTGCCAGCAGCTTAGACAGGGGGCCTGGAAACACCATATATTTT. Translated: CASSLDRGPGNTIYF.

V and J are TRBV11-1 and TRBJ1-1; 11 positions match TRBD1. Per germline, CDR1 SGHAT and CDR2 FQDESV (reference sequence). V trimming: 6 bases; J trimming: 1 base; junction bases outside the gene matches: 1. The CDR3 covers 14 residues. CDR3: CASRDRGRNTEAFF. The CDR3 region has the DNA TGTGCCAGCAGGGACAGGGGGCGGAACACTGAAGCTTTCTTT.

V gene TRBV7-3 combines with J gene TRBJ2-2; the match to TRBD1 covers 8 bases. This CDR3 is 15 amino acids long. V trimming: 5 bases; J trimming: 5 bases; junction bases outside the gene matches: 7. The germline CDR1 and CDR2 sequences are SGHTA and FQGTGA. CDR3 in amino acids: CASSPSRDRTGELFF. Here the CDR3 DNA reads TGTGCCAGCAGCCCGTCCCGGGACAGGACCGGGGAGCTGTTTTTT.

The chain is built from TRBV19 and TRBJ1-2, with D perhaps matching TRBD1 (6 bases). The V gene lost 3 bases and the J gene lost 4 bases, with 9 bases spanning the gap. Germline lookup yields CDR1 LNHDA and CDR2 SQIVND (reference sequence). The CDR3 consists of 13 residues. In DNA form, the CDR3 reads TGTGCCAGTAGTATTCCAGGGGCCTATGGCTACACCTTC. Translation gives CASSIPGAYGYTF.

The J gene is TRBJ1-1, the V gene TRBV29-1; 7 nucleotides match TRBD1. CDR1 and CDR2 (germline): SQVTM, ANQGSEA. J was trimmed by 4 bases and V by 4 bases; bases with no gene match: 3. The CDR3 loop spans 12 amino acids. As DNA, the CDR3 is TGCAGCGTTGGGCAGGGGGTCACTGAAGCTTTCTTT. As protein: CSVGQGVTEAFF.

The chain combines TRBV9 with TRBJ1-1; D not resolved. The germline CDR1 and CDR2 sequences are SGDLS and YYNGEE. V lost 4 bases, J lost 0 bases, and 13 bases lay in between. This CDR3 comprises 15 residues. Written as DNA, the CDR3 is TGTGCCAGCAGCCCTATGGGCCAAATGAACACTGAAGCTTTCTTT. Translated: CASSPMGQMNTEAFF.

V gene TRBV9 combines with J gene TRBJ1-5; TRBD1 matches at 7 bases. Germline CDR1 and CDR2: SGDLS and YYNGEE. The V and J ends lost 4 bases and 4 bases, in that order; junction bases with no gene match: 11. This CDR3 is 16 amino acids long. The CDR3: CASSPLSGTANQPQHF. CDR3 in DNA: TGTGCCAGCAGCCCTCTTTCCGGGACAGCTAATCAGCCCCAGCATTTT.

This sequence joins TRBV5-1 and TRBJ1-2; D may be TRBD1 (5 bases). There are 15 residues in the CDR3. The V gene's germline CDR1 is SGHRS and CDR2 YFSETQ. V lost 4 bases and J lost 8, with 21 bases in between. The CDR3 DNA is TGCGCCAGCAGCCGCGGGGGGAATCCCTCGGGCGGCTACACCTTC. It encodes CASSRGGNPSGGYTF.

This clone showed up just a few times. The chain links TRBV28 to TRBJ1-5; 10 bases map to TRBD1. Germline lookup yields CDR1 MDHEN and CDR2 SYDVKM. The CDR3 is 13 residues long. V shed 6 bases, J shed 6 bases, and the junction held 2 bases outside the gene matches. CDR3 sequence (DNA): TGTGCCAGCAGGACAGGGGGCCTTCAGCCCCAGCATTTT. Residues: CASRTGGLQPQHF.

CDR3 sequence reads: CASSWRGNSPLHF. The DNA of the CDR3 is TGTGCCAGCAGTTGGAGGGGTAATTCACCCCTCCACTTT. The rearrangement uses TRBV6-5 and TRBJ1-6; D is perhaps TRBD1 (5 bases). Germline V CDR1 and CDR2: MNHEY, SVGAGI. The CDR3 runs to 13 residues. The V and J ends lost 4 bases and 6 bases respectively, with 7 bases between them.